This TCR beta chain was identified in a study of identical twins. Study-level findings and limits: The models systematically underestimated how much out-of-frame TCR alpha was shared in monozygotic twins.

Germline trimming cut 2 bases from V and 2 bases from J; bases unmatched to any gene: 5. Germline CDR1 is KGHDR and CDR2 is SFDVKD. CDR3 length: 17 amino acids. About this clonotype itself: Its antigen is currently unknown.

One entry per CDR3 protein results from TCRdb running MiXCR on the 5' RACE reads. The sample has hundreds of thousands of distinct CDR3 sequences, around 20% seen once. The sample was also reused in another study, on yellow fever vaccine responses in identical twins.

V is TRBV24-1 and J is TRBJ2-3; 11 bases align to TRBD2. Sequencing used CD4+ T cells sorted from blood. The sequence came from a woman under 30 in good health. As DNA, the CDR3 is TGTGCCACCAGTGATTGGGCTAGCGGGGGGACCACAGATACGCAGTATTTT. It is translated as CATSDWASGGTTDTQYF.